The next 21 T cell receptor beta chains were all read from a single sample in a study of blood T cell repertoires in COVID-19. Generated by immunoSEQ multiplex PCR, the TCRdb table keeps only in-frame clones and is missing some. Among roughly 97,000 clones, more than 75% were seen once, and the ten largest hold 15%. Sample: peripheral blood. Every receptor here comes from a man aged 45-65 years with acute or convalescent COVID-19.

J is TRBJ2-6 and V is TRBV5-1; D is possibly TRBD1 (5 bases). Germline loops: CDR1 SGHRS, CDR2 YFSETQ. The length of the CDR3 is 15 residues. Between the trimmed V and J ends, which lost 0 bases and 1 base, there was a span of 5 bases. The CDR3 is CASSLAGSGANVLTF. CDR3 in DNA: TGCGCCAGCAGCTTGGCAGGGTCTGGGGCCAACGTCCTGACTTTC.

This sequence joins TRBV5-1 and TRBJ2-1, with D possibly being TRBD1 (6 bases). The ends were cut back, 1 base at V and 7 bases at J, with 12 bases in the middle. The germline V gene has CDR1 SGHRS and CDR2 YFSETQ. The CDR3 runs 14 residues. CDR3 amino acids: CASSLLGTRNEQFF. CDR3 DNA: TGCGCCAGCAGCTTGCTCGGGACAAGGAATGAGCAGTTCTTC.

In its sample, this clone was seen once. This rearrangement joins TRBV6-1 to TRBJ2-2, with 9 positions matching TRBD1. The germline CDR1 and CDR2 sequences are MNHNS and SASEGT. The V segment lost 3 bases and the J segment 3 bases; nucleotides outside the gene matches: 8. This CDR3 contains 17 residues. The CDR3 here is CASSEVTGGEYTGELFF. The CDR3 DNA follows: TGTGCCAGCAGTGAGGTAACAGGGGGCGAGTACACCGGGGAGCTGTTTTTT.

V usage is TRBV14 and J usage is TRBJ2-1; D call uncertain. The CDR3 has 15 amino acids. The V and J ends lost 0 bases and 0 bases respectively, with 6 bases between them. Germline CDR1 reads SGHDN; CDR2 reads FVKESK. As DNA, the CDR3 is TGTGCCAGCAGCCAAGATCTGAGCTCCTACAATGAGCAGTTCTTC. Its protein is CASSQDLSSYNEQFF.

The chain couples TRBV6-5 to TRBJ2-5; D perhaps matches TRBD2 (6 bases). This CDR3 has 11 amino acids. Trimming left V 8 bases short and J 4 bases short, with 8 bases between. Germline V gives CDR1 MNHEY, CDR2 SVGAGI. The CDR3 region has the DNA TGTGCCAGCTTGCGGGGAGAGACCCAGTACTTC. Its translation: CASLRGETQYF.

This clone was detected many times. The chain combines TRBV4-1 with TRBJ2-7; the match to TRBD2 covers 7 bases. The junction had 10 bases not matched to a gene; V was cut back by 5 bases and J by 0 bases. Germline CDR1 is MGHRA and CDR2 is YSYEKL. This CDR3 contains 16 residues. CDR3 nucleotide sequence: TGCGCCAGCAGCACAGGAACCGGGAGGAACTCCTACGAGCAGTACTTC. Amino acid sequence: CASSTGTGRNSYEQYF.

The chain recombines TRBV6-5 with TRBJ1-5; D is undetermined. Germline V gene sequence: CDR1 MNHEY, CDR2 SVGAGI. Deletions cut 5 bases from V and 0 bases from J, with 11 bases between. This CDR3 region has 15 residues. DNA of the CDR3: TGTGCCAGCAGTCGTACAGCCGATAGCAATCAGCCCCAGCATTTT. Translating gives CASSRTADSNQPQHF.

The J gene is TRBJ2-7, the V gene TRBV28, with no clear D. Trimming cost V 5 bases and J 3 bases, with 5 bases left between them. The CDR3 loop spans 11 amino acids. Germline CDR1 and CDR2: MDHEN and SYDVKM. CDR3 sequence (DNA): TGTGCCAGCAGTATACACTACGAGCAGTACTTC. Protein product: CASSIHYEQYF.

The CDR3 region has the DNA TGTGCCAGTAGCCAGATGGGGGCTAGCACAGATACGCAGTATTTT. Translated: CASSQMGASTDTQYF. This chain joins TRBV19 and TRBJ2-3; possible D gene TRBD1, 6 bases. Trimming stripped 6 bases from V and 0 bases from J, with 13 bases between. The germline V gene has CDR1 LNHDA and CDR2 SQIVND (reference sequence). This CDR3 comprises 15 residues.

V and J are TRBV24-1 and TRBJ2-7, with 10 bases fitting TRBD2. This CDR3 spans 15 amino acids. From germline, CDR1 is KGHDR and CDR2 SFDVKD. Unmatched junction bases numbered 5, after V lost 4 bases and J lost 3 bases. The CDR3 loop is CATSEGASGSYEQYF. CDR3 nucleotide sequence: TGTGCCACCAGTGAAGGAGCTAGCGGGAGCTACGAGCAGTACTTC.

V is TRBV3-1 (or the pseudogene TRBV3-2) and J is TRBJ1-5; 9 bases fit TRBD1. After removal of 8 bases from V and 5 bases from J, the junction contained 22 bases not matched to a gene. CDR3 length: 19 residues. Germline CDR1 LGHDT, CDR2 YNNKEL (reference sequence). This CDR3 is CASVDNRDRVKDHHQPQHF. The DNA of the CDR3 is TGTGCCAGCGTCGATAACCGGGACAGGGTGAAGGACCACCATCAGCCCCAGCATTTT.

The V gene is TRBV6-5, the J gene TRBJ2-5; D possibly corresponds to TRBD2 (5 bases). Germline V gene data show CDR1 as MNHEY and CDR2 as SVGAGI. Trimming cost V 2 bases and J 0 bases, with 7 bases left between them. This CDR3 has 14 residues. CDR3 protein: CASSYRGYQETQYF. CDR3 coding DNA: TGTGCCAGCAGTTACAGAGGGTACCAAGAGACCCAGTACTTC.

This CDR3 is CASSRTFTGELFF. DNA for the CDR3: TGTGCCAGCAGTAGGACATTCACCGGGGAGCTGTTTTTT. The chain recombines TRBV7-2 with TRBJ2-2, with D possibly matching TRBD1 (5 bases). CDR1 and CDR2 (germline): SGHTA, FQGNSA. The CDR3 sequence is 13 residues long. V lost 6 bases and J lost 4, with 9 bases in between.

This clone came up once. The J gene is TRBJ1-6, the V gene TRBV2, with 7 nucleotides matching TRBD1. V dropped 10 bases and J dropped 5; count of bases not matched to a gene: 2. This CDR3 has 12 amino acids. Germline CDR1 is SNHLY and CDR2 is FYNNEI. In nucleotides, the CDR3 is TGTGCCACCGGGACAGATAATTCACCCCTCCACTTT. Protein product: CATGTDNSPLHF.

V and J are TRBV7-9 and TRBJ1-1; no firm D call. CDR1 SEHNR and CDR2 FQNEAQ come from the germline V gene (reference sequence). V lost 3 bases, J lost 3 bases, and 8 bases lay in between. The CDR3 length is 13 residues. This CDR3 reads CASSFDRDTEAFF. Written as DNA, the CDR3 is TGTGCCAGCAGCTTTGATAGAGACACTGAAGCTTTCTTT.

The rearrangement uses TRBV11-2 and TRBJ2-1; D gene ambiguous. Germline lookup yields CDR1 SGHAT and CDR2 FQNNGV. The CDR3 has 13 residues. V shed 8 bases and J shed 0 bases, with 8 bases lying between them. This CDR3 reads CASGWSSYNEQFF. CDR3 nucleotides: TGTGCCAGCGGCTGGAGCTCCTACAATGAGCAGTTCTTC. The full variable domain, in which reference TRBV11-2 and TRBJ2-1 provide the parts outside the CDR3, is EAGVAQSPRYKIIEKRQSVAFWCNPISGHATLYWYQQILGQGPKLLIQFQNNGVVDDSQLPKDRFSAERLKGVDSTLKIQPAKLEDSAVYLCASGWSSYNEQFFGPGTRLTVL.

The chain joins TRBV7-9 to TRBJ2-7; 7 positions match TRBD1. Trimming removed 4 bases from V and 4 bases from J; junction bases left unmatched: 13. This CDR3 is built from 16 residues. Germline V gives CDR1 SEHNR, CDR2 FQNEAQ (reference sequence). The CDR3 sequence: CASSSGPLTGPYEQYF. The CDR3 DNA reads TGTGCCAGCAGCTCCGGACCGCTGACAGGGCCATACGAGCAGTACTTC. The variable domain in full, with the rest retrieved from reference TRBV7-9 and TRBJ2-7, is DTGVSQNPRHKITKRGQNVTFRCDPISEHNRLYWYRQTLGQGPEFLTYFQNEAQLEKSRLLSDRFSAERPKGSFSTLEIQRTEQGDSAMYLCASSSGPLTGPYEQYFGPGTRLTVT.

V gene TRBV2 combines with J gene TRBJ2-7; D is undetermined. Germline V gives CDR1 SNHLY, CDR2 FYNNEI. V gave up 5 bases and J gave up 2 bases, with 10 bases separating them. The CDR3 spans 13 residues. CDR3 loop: CASSQGTPYEQYF. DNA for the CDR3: TGTGCCAGCAGTCAAGGTACTCCCTACGAGCAGTACTTC.

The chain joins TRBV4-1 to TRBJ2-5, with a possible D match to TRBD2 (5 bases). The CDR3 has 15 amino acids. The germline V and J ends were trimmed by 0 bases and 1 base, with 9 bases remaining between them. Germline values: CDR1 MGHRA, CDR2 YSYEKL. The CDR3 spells CASSQDRRSQETQYF. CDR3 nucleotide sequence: TGCGCCAGCAGCCAAGATAGGAGGTCCCAAGAGACCCAGTACTTC.

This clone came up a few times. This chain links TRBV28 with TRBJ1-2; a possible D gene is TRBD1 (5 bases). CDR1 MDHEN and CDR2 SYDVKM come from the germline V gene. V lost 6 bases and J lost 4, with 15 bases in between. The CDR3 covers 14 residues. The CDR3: CASSTPGGFYGYTF. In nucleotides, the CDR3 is TGTGCCAGCAGCACTCCCGGGGGGTTCTATGGCTACACCTTC.

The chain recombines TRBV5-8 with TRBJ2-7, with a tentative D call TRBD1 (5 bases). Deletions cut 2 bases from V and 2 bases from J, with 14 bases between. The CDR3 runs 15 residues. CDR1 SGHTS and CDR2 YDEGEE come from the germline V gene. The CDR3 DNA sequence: TGTGCCAGCAGCTTCAGGCCAGGGCGAACCTACGAGCAGTACTTC. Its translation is CASSFRPGRTYEQYF.